What follows is one T cell receptor beta chain and its context. This clone's antigen is unknown. No qualities accompany the bases; no much larger clone lies one base away. The record originates from a study of vaccination and CD4 T cells after COVID-19 (dated by TCRdb to 2022 to 2024). Context from the whole study: The convalescent cohort comprised six males and four females, including two Hispanic individuals, seven Caucasians, two Asians and one multiracial person. Two doses of either the Pfizer-BioNTech BNT162b2 vaccine (n=8) or the Moderna mRNA-1273 vaccine (n=2) were administered to participants. Post-COVID blood samples were collected from convalescent patients a median of around 100 days after diagnosis, with a range of roughly 30 to 170 days. Post-vaccine blood samples were obtained a median of around 67 days after the second vaccine dose, with a range of roughly 13 to 250 days. The cultures were stimulated with overlapping spike peptide pools from SARS-CoV-2 and from the common cold coronaviruses HCoV-NL63, HCoV-OC43 and HCoV-229E. Control cultures received a CEFX viral epitope pool as the positive control, an HIV-1 Nef peptide pool as the negative control, or no peptide. The spike-specific CD4+ TCR repertoire was compared before and after mRNA vaccination in over nine COVID-19 convalescent patients and a handful of infection-naive healthy vaccine recipients. Memory CD4+ T cell crossreactivity between SARS-CoV-2 and common cold coronavirus spike proteins was assessed at the TCR clonotype level in an earlier paper using these donors.

Trimming at the junction amounts to 1 base on V and 1 base on J, and the germline ends lie 14 bases apart. The germline V gene yields MDHEN for CDR1 and SYDVKM for CDR2. From the cysteine through the phenylalanine, the CDR3 covers 17 amino acids. Just CDR3 DNA is preserved here, 51 bases in frame from base 1. General findings and caveats noted by the study authors: In convalescent patients, nearly all vaccine-specific clones (304 of 307) were found to be mono-reactive for SARS-CoV-2 spike rather than cross-reactive with common cold coronaviruses. The median count of SARS-CoV-2-reactive clonotypes went up from approximately 20 after infection to 30 to 40 after vaccination, although the change was not significant. In convalescent patients, a median around 83% of post-vaccine SARS-CoV-2-reactive clones were detected only after vaccination, and vaccine-specific priming was suggested by this finding. Relatively few convalescent patients were included in the study, and early timepoints after natural infection were not analyzed.

The library relied on PCR. DNA from cultured CD4+ T cells was subjected to TCR sequencing with the Oncomine TCR Beta short-read assay at the Johns Hopkins FTIC core. Genomic DNA was extracted from the cultured CD4+ T cells with the QIAamp micro DNA kit. Oncomine TCR Beta libraries made from cultured CD4+ T cells were pooled using unique dual indexes and sequenced on an Illumina iSeq 100. The authors' pipeline ran thus. Non-productive sequences were removed, and CDR3s that did not start with C, did not end with F or W, or were shorter than 7 amino acids were discarded. The MANAFEST web application was used to identify antigen-specific clonotypes by comparing peptide-stimulated wells against reference wells and other culture wells. Positive clones required FDR below 0.05, an odds ratio above 5, and productive frequency above 0.1% in at least two of three replicate wells. A clonotype was classed as cross-reactive if the clonotype showed significant expansion both in SARS-CoV-2 spike wells and in at least one common cold coronavirus spike condition. CDR3 homology was assessed with Levenshtein distances (stringdist) and unrooted phylogenetic trees (ape) in R version 3.6.1. TCRdb reprocessing: public reads trimmed at Q25 with fastp, clones called with MiXCR, in-frame beta chains kept. Each record represents a unique CDR3 protein, reported with the most common genes and DNA among its rows. For this entry, the V and J calls and clone size follow TCRdb and not the study's own pipeline. Across this sample there are over 8,000 distinct CDR3 sequences, with 25% to 30% seen only once. The ten largest clones represent about 10% of the sample.

According to the study, the label for this sample's treatment or condition signals: roughly 11-day PBMC culture with coronavirus spike peptide pools or control peptides (ViraFEST assay). CD4+ T cells from unexposed donors were collected before the COVID-19 pandemic (2011-2018). The ViraFEST assay, used in the study, expanded antigen-specific T cells with peptide pools and then identified the expanded clonotypes through TCR sequencing. Each well held around 2 million PBMCs cultured with approximately 9.1 ug/ml peptide pools in IMDM containing around 5.5% human AB serum and around 9 IU/ml IL-2. Half of the culture medium was replaced with fresh IL-2-containing medium on days 3 and 7. After 10 days of culture, CD4+ T cells were isolated by negative selection with the EasySep CD4+ T cell isolation kit. As far as cell numbers permitted, CD4+ T cells from unexposed donors were tested for reactivity against SARS-CoV-2 S and N as well as four spike pools from common cold coronaviruses. Ficoll-Paque Plus gradient centrifugation was used to isolate PBMCs from whole blood, and the isolated PBMCs were then either used fresh or cryopreserved at -140C. In general, triplicate wells were set up for every culture condition. The leukapheresis product used for the unexposed donors was purchased from a commercial source.

The sample consisted of CD4+ T cells from blood, cultured in vitro. The receptor comes from a human donor in good health. The rearrangement joined TRBV28 to TRBJ1-5; the D segment cannot be called with confidence. The CDR3 reads as follows: CASSLFVPTTSNQPQHF. The nucleotide sequence is TGTGCCAGCAGTTTATTTGTTCCAACCACAAGCAATCAGCCCCAGCATTTT. Where the CDR3 stops, the reference TRBV28 and TRBJ1-5 genes take over; the full variable domain is DVKVTQSSRYLVKRTGEKVFLECVQDMDHENMFWYRQDPGLGLRLIYFSYDVKMKEKGDIPEGYSVSREKKERFSLILESASTNQTSMYLCASSLFVPTTSNQPQHFGDGTRLSIL.